What follows are 30 T cell receptor beta chains derived from one specimen sequenced in a study of blood T cell repertoires in COVID-19. The data were produced by immunoSEQ multiplex PCR, yet TCRdb's version contains in-frame clones alone and is incomplete. In the table there are 210,000 or so clones, around 80% of which are singletons. Sequenced sample: PBMCs or T cells enriched from blood (not recorded which). These receptors were obtained from a man aged 60 to 75 who had recovered from COVID-19.

The rearrangement uses TRBV5-6 and TRBJ2-1, with 11 positions matching TRBD1. V dropped 4 bases and J dropped 4; count of bases not matched to a gene: 4. CDR1 and CDR2 from the germline V gene are SGHDT and YYEEEE. The length of the CDR3 is 15 residues. This CDR3 reads CASSTGQGVYNEQFF. DNA of the CDR3: TGTGCCAGCAGCACGGGACAGGGGGTATACAATGAGCAGTTCTTC.

V and J are TRBV5-6 and TRBJ1-3, with no clear D. V lost 3 bases and J 0 bases, leaving 13 bases between the germline ends. Germline values: CDR1 SGHDT, CDR2 YYEEEE. This CDR3 contains 16 residues. The DNA of the CDR3 is TGTGCCAGCAGCTACACAGTGACCTACTCTGGAAACACCATATATTTT. Amino acids: CASSYTVTYSGNTIYF.

V usage is TRBV10-3 and J usage is TRBJ2-1, with 8 positions matching TRBD1. Germline V CDR1 and CDR2: ENHRY, SYGVKD. This CDR3 is built from 15 residues. The trim removed 7 bases at V and 5 bases at J, leaving 10 bases unmatched. CDR3 nucleotides: TGTGCCATCACCCAAAGGACAGGGCAAGACAATGAGCAGTTCTTC. Protein product: CAITQRTGQDNEQFF.

This chain uses TRBV5-1 with TRBJ1-2; TRBD1 aligns across 7 bases. This CDR3 is built from 16 residues. V shed 3 bases, J shed 7 bases, and the junction held 15 bases outside the gene matches. The V gene's germline CDR1 is SGHRS and CDR2 YFSETQ. CDR3 DNA: TGCGCCAGCAGCTCACAGGGCCGGGCAGGGGGTTTTGGCTACACCTTC. It translates to CASSSQGRAGGFGYTF.

The gene calls are TRBV3-1 (or the pseudogene TRBV3-2) and TRBJ2-3; 15 bases match TRBD2. The CDR3 has 16 residues. The V and J ends lost 4 bases and 5 bases, in that order; junction bases with no gene match: 4. Germline CDR1 reads LGHDT; CDR2 reads YNNKEL (reference sequence). The CDR3 loop is CASSRGTSGGKDTQYF. CDR3 DNA: TGTGCCAGCAGCCGAGGGACTAGCGGGGGGAAAGATACGCAGTATTTT.

The chain carries TRBV12-3 or TRBV12-4 and TRBJ2-7, with D perhaps TRBD1 (6 bases). V lost 6 bases and J lost 5, with 11 bases in between. CDR3 size: 12 residues. The CDR3, as DNA: TGTGCCAGCAGGAAAGACAGGAACGAGCAGTACTTC. Protein product: CASRKDRNEQYF.

CDR3 DNA sequence: TGTGCCAGCAGCCCTGGACAGGGGGCGCAGGGAAGCAATCAGCCCCAGCATTTT. This codes for CASSPGQGAQGSNQPQHF. V gene TRBV6-2 or TRBV6-3 combines with J gene TRBJ1-5, with 11 bases fitting TRBD1. Germline lookup yields CDR1 MNHEY and CDR2 SVGEGT. V shed 6 bases, J shed 1 base, and the junction held 11 bases outside the gene matches. CDR3 length: 18 residues.

The genes are TRBV6-5 and TRBJ2-7; TRBD1 might be the D (6 bases). This CDR3 is 13 amino acids long. Trimming removed 5 bases at V and 4 bases at J, with 12 bases between. Germline CDR1 is MNHEY and CDR2 is SVGAGI. The chain's CDR3 is CASSLQGPYEQYF. CDR3 nucleotide sequence: TGTGCCAGCAGTCTACAGGGCCCTTACGAGCAGTACTTC.

The rearrangement joins TRBV9 to TRBJ1-1; D might be TRBD1 (6 bases). The CDR3 has 15 residues. Germline V gene lookup returns CDR1 SGDLS and CDR2 YYNGEE. Trimming left V 0 bases short and J 4 bases short, with 13 bases between. The CDR3 sequence is CASSVGGQGFTEAFF. The CDR3, as DNA: TGTGCCAGCAGCGTAGGGGGGCAAGGGTTCACTGAAGCTTTCTTT.

The genes are TRBV29-1 and TRBJ1-3; the D gene is possibly TRBD1 (5 bases). Germline V lookup: CDR1 SQVTM, CDR2 ANQGSEA. The CDR3 is 14 residues long. Trimming stripped 1 base from V and 0 bases from J, with 7 bases between. CDR3 protein: CSVEGDSSGNTIYF. The DNA of the CDR3 is TGCAGCGTTGAAGGCGACAGCTCTGGAAACACCATATATTTT.

The chain couples TRBV6-5 to TRBJ2-1; D is ambiguous. Germline V lookup: CDR1 MNHEY, CDR2 SVGAGI. The CDR3 totals 11 residues. The V end was cut by 10 bases, the J end by 10 bases, with 14 bases between. CDR3 sequence: CATFQVGEQFF. The CDR3 coding sequence is TGTGCCACATTCCAGGTCGGCGAGCAGTTCTTC.

The chain employs TRBV2 and TRBJ1-4; 9 bases are a match to TRBD1. The CDR3 is 13 residues long. Germline CDR1 and CDR2: SNHLY and FYNNEI. V shed 6 bases and J 8 bases; nucleotides not matched to a gene: 4. The chain's CDR3 is CASRGTGWEKLFF. CDR3 DNA sequence: TGTGCCAGCAGAGGGACAGGGTGGGAAAAACTGTTTTTT.

The rearrangement joins TRBV7-2 to TRBJ2-5; TRBD2 might be the D (5 bases). V gave up 1 base and J gave up 5 bases, with 11 bases separating them. The length of the CDR3 is 14 residues. Germline assignment: CDR1 SGHTA and CDR2 FQGNSA. The CDR3 DNA is TGTGCCAGCAGCTTAGGAAACCCGGGGGAGACCCAGTACTTC. This encodes CASSLGNPGETQYF.

This sequence joins TRBV4-1 and TRBJ2-5, with D unresolved. V was cut by 0 bases and J by 5 bases, with 13 bases left in between. CDR1 is MGHRA, CDR2 YSYEKL, per germline. This CDR3 is built from 15 residues. CDR3: CASSQDPAGRETQYF. CDR3 coding DNA: TGCGCCAGCAGCCAAGATCCGGCAGGCCGGGAGACCCAGTACTTC.

The chain has TRBV7-8 and TRBJ1-5; D ambiguous. Per the germline V gene, CDR1 is SGHVS and CDR2 is FQNEAQ. Trimming shortened V by 3 bases and J by 3 bases, and 9 bases separated the two germline ends. CDR3 length: 14 residues. The CDR3 DNA is TGTGCCAGCAGCTTTGACACTTACAATCAGCCCCAGCATTTT. This encodes CASSFDTYNQPQHF. The whole variable domain, remainder taken from reference TRBV7-8 and TRBJ1-5, is GAGVSQSPRYKVAKRGQDVALRCDPISGHVSLFWYQQALGQGPEFLTYFQNEAQLDKSGLPSDRFFAERPEGSVSTLKIQRTQQEDSAVYLCASSFDTYNQPQHFGDGTRLSIL.

The chain uses TRBV3-1 (or the pseudogene TRBV3-2) and TRBJ2-2; no firm D call. The germline V and J ends were trimmed by 2 bases and 6 bases, with 13 bases remaining between them. This CDR3 has 15 amino acids. The germline gives CDR1 LGHDT, CDR2 YNNKEL (reference sequence). The DNA of the CDR3 is TGTGCCAGCAGCCAAAGTCTCTCGGGTGCCGGGGAGCTGTTTTTT. Protein: CASSQSLSGAGELFF.

The chain has TRBV6-4 and TRBJ2-3, with TRBD2 matching over 13 bases. The germline CDR1 and CDR2 sequences are MRHNA and SNTAGT. The ends lost 6 bases at V and 1 base at J; junction bases unmatched: 4. There are 16 residues in the CDR3. CDR3 sequence reads: CASSRGTSGGTDTQYF. CDR3 bases: TGTGCCAGCAGCCGAGGGACTAGCGGGGGCACAGATACGCAGTATTTT.

V usage is TRBV7-8 and J usage is TRBJ2-7; 12 positions match TRBD2. CDR1 and CDR2 (germline): SGHVS, FQNEAQ. V dropped 2 bases and J dropped 1; count of bases not matched to a gene: 9. The CDR3 is made up of 18 amino acids. CDR3 sequence: CASSLPASGGGGSYEQYF. CDR3 coding DNA: TGTGCCAGCAGCTTACCGGCTAGCGGGGGGGGAGGTTCCTACGAGCAGTACTTC. The complete variable domain, with remaining parts taken from reference TRBV7-8 and TRBJ2-7, reads GAGVSQSPRYKVAKRGQDVALRCDPISGHVSLFWYQQALGQGPEFLTYFQNEAQLDKSGLPSDRFFAERPEGSVSTLKIQRTQQEDSAVYLCASSLPASGGGGSYEQYFGPGTRLTVT.

The chain links TRBV20-1 to TRBJ1-2; unclear D gene. Germline CDR1 is DFQATT and CDR2 is SNEGSKA (reference sequence). The CDR3 is made up of 12 amino acids. The V and J ends lost 3 bases and 4 bases respectively, with 9 bases between them. CDR3 sequence reads: CSASSQSYGYTF. CDR3 in DNA: TGCAGTGCTAGTTCGCAGTCCTATGGCTACACCTTC.

This sequence joins TRBV7-2 and TRBJ2-1; 10 bases are shared with TRBD1. The CDR3 consists of 15 residues. Trimming took 5 bases from V and 9 from J; bases not matched to a gene: 10. Germline V gene data show CDR1 as SGHTA and CDR2 as FQGNSA. This chain's CDR3 is CASSPPDRGEGEQFF. The CDR3 DNA follows: TGTGCCAGCAGCCCCCCGGACAGGGGGGAAGGTGAGCAGTTCTTC.

The chain combines TRBV19 with TRBJ1-1, with a tentative D call TRBD1 (6 bases). V was cut by 5 bases and J by 0 bases, with 16 bases left in between. Germline assignment: CDR1 LNHDA and CDR2 SQIVND (reference sequence). CDR3 length: 16 residues. The CDR3 DNA reads as TGTGCCAGTAGTCCCCTGACAGGACGTCTGAACACTGAAGCTTTCTTT. Its translation is CASSPLTGRLNTEAFF.

This clone was recorded a few times. V usage is TRBV19 and J usage is TRBJ1-3, with 9 bases lining up with TRBD1. The V segment lost 7 bases and the J segment 2 bases; nucleotides outside the gene matches: 9. CDR1 LNHDA and CDR2 SQIVND come from the germline V gene (reference sequence). The CDR3 consists of 16 residues. The DNA of the CDR3 is TGTGCCAGTAACCCCGGGACAGGGTACCCTGGAAACACCATATATTTT. It specifies CASNPGTGYPGNTIYF.

V gene TRBV28 combines with J gene TRBJ1-2; possibly TRBD1 for D (6 bases). The CDR3 extends over 14 amino acids. CDR1 and CDR2 from the germline V gene are MDHEN and SYDVKM. V was cut by 3 bases and J by 3 bases, with 11 bases left in between. CDR3 sequence (DNA): TGTGCCAGCAGTTTCTTTAACAGGGACTATGGCTACACCTTC. Protein product: CASSFFNRDYGYTF.

The J gene is TRBJ1-2, the V gene TRBV19, with TRBD1 matching over 7 bases. The V segment lost 5 bases and the J segment 4 bases; nucleotides outside the gene matches: 13. CDR3 size: 16 residues. Germline CDR1 LNHDA, CDR2 SQIVND (reference sequence). DNA of the CDR3: TGTGCCAGTAGTCTTGGCCGGGCAGGGGGTAGCTATGGCTACACCTTC. Translation: CASSLGRAGGSYGYTF.

The chain joins TRBV7-9 to TRBJ1-4, with 11 bases lining up with TRBD1. J gave up 7 bases and V 4 bases, and 5 bases lay outside the gene matches. The CDR3 has 15 residues. Per the germline V gene, CDR1 is SEHNR and CDR2 is FQNEAQ (reference sequence). The CDR3 coding sequence is TGTGCCAGCAGCTCAGGACAGGGGGCCCCTGAAAAACTGTTTTTT. Translating it yields CASSSGQGAPEKLFF.

On this clone: The sample carries other DNA sequences with the same CDR3. The rearrangement uses TRBV5-5 and TRBJ1-1, with a possible D match to TRBD1 (5 bases). Trimming removed 2 bases at V and 1 base at J, with 9 bases between. Germline values: CDR1 SGHKS, CDR2 YYEKEE (reference sequence). The CDR3 length is 14 residues. CDR3 sequence: CASSFRDRNTEAFF. CDR3 sequence (DNA): TGTGCCAGCAGCTTCAGAGACAGGAACACTGAAGCTTTCTTT.

The genes are TRBV7-8 and TRBJ1-2, with 11 positions matching TRBD1. CDR1 is SGHVS and CDR2 is FQNEAQ in the germline V gene. The CDR3 spans 14 residues. The V and J ends lost 3 bases and 8 bases, in that order; junction bases with no gene match: 5. CDR3 in DNA: TGTGCCAGCAGCTTCGGACAGGGGGCTGGGGGCTACACCTTC. This encodes CASSFGQGAGGYTF.

This chain joins TRBV6-1 and TRBJ2-5, with 11 bases matching TRBD2. This CDR3 contains 16 residues. Per germline, CDR1 MNHNS and CDR2 SASEGT. The V segment lost 4 bases and the J segment 0 bases; nucleotides outside the gene matches: 4. CDR3 in DNA: TGTGCCAGCAGTGTAAGACTAGCGGGGAACCAAGAGACCCAGTACTTC. This gives the protein CASSVRLAGNQETQYF.

This sequence joins TRBV7-2 and TRBJ2-2; D is possibly TRBD1 (5 bases). Germline lookup yields CDR1 SGHTA and CDR2 FQGNSA. V lost 11 bases and J lost 5, with 12 bases in between. The CDR3 loop spans 12 amino acids. CDR3 bases: TGTGCCTCAGGGTTAGGAACCGGGGAGCTGTTTTTT. Amino acid sequence: CASGLGTGELFF.

The chain employs TRBV7-8 and TRBJ2-1; 11 bases match TRBD1. In germline, CDR1 is SGHVS, CDR2 FQNEAQ. V lost 2 bases and J lost 6; bases outside the gene matches: 9. This CDR3 has 17 amino acids. The CDR3 loop is CASSLMGQGVTVNEQFF. The CDR3 DNA is TGTGCCAGCAGCTTAATGGGACAGGGGGTAACTGTCAATGAGCAGTTCTTC.